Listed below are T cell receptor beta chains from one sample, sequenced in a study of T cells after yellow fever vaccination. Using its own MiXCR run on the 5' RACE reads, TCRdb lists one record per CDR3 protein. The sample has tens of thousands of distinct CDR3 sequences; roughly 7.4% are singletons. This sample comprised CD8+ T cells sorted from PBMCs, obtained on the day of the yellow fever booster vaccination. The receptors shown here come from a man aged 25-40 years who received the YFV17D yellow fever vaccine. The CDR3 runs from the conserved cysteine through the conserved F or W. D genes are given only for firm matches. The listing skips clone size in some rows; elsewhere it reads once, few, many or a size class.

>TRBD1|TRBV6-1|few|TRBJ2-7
TGTGCCAGCAGGAAAAATAACGGACAGGGCTCTATGTACGAGCAGTACTTC
CASRKNNGQGSMYEQYF
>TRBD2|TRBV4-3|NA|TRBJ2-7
TGCGCCAGCAGCCAAGAGGAGACTAGCAACTACGAGCAGTACTTC
CASSQEETSNYEQYF
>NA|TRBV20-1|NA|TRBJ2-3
TGCAGTGCTAGAGATGGCGGGAGCACAGATACGCAGTATTTT
CSARDGGSTDTQYF
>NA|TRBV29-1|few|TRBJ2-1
TGCAGCGTTGAGAGTGAAGGGGCAGCCTACAATGAGCAGTTCTTC
CSVESEGAAYNEQFF
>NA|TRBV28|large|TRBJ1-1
TGTGCCAGCAGTTTCTCGTTTGGAACTGAAGCTTTCTTT
CASSFSFGTEAFF
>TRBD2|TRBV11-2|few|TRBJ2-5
TGTGCCAGCAGCTTGCTGGCTAGCGGAGCCCCTTACCAAGAGACCCAGTACTTC
CASSLLASGAPYQETQYF
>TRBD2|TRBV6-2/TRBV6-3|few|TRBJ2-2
TGTGCCAGCAGTTGGACTAGCTGGACCGGGGAGCTGTTTTTT
CASSWTSWTGELFF
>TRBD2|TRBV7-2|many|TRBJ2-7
TGTGCCAGCAGCTTAGGACTAGCGGTCTCCTACGAGCAGTACTTC
CASSLGLAVSYEQYF
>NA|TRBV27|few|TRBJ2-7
TGTGCCAGCAGTTGGTATCAAGGTCGTAGGGAGCAGTACTTC
CASSWYQGRREQYF
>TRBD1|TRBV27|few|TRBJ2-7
TGTGCCAGCAGTTTCCAGTCCGGGACAGGGACCTACGAGCAGTACTTC
CASSFQSGTGTYEQYF
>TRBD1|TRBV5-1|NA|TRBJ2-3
TGCGCCAGCAGCTTACTACCGGGACAGGGGGCTTACACAGATACGCAGTATTTT
CASSLLPGQGAYTDTQYF
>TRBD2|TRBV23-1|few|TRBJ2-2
TGCGCCAGCTGGGGGGGGATGAACACCGGGGAGCTGTTTTTT
CASWGGMNTGELFF
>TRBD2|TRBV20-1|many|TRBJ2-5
TGCAGTGCAACGACTAGCGGGAGGGCCGGAGAGACCCAGTACTTC
CSATTSGRAGETQYF
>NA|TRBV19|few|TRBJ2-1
TGTGCCTCTTCCGGGGCGTACAATGAGCAGTTCTTC
CASSGAYNEQFF
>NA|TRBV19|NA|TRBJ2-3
TGTGCCAGTAGTACCCTCCCCCAGGGGAAGCTCACAGATACGCAGTATTTT
CASSTLPQGKLTDTQYF
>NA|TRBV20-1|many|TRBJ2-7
TGCAGTGCTAAGGACGGGAGCACTTCCTACGAGCAGTACTTC
CSAKDGSTSYEQYF
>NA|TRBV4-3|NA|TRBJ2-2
TGCGCCAGCAGCCAAGAAATCGGGGAGCTGTTTTTT
CASSQEIGELFF
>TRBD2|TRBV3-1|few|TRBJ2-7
TGTGCCAGCAGCCAAGATCTCGCGGGACTAGCGGCCTACGAGCAGTACTTC
CASSQDLAGLAAYEQYF
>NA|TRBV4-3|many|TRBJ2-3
TGCGCCAGCAGCCCGGGGGGCTCACACACAGATACGCAGTATTTT
CASSPGGSHTDTQYF
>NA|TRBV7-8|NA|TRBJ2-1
TGTGCCAGCAGTAAACAGGGAATTAATGAGCAGTTCTTC
CASSKQGINEQFF
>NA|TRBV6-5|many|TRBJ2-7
TGTGCCAGCAGCGCTTACATAGACTACGAGCAGTACTTC
CASSAYIDYEQYF
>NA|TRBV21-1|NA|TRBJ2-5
TGTGCCAGCAGCACCCGTGTCCAGGGAGAGGAGACCCAGTACTTC
CASSTRVQGEETQYF
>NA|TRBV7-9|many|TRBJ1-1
TGTGCCAGCAGTTCGACAGTTGAAGCTTTCTTT
CASSSTVEAFF
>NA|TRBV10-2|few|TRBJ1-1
TGCGCCAGCAGCGATCAGGGTCCCACTGAAGCTTTCTTT
CASSDQGPTEAFF
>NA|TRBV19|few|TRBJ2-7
TGTGCCAGCGGGCAAACAAGACCGGCCGGGGTCTACGAGCAGTACTTC
CASGQTRPAGVYEQYF
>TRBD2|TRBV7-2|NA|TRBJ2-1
TGTGCCAGCAGCCACGCCGTGGGGGAGGGCTACAATGAGCAGTTCTTC
CASSHAVGEGYNEQFF
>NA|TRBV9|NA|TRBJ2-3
TGTGCCAGCAGCGCCGGGGGCTCGGATACGCAGTATTTT
CASSAGGSDTQYF
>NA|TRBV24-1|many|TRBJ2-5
TGTGCCACCAGTGAAACAGGTCAAGAGACCCAGTACTTC
CATSETGQETQYF